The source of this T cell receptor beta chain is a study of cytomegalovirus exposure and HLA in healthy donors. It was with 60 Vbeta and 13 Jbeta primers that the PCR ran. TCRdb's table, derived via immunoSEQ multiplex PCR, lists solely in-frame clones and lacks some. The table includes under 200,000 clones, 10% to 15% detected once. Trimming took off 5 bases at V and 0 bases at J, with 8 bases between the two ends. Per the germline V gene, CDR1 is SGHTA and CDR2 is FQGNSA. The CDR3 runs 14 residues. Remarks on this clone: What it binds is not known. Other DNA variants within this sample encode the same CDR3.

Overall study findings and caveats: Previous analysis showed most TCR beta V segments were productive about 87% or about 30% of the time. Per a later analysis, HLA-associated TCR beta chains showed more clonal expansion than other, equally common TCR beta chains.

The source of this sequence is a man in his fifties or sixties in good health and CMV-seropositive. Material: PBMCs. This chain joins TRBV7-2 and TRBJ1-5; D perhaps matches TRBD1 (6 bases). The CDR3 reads CASSPQGSNQPQHF. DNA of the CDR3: TGTGCCAGCAGCCCACAGGGTAGCAATCAGCCCCAGCATTTT.